This T cell receptor beta chain was recovered during a study of T cell changes during pregnancy in multiple sclerosis. Here immunoSEQ multiplex PCR was the method, and the copy in TCRdb shows in-frame clones only, minus some. Among more than 35,000 clones, 92% were seen once, and the ten largest hold less than 0.9%. Germline V gives CDR1 SGHTA, CDR2 FQGNSA. With 5 bases clipped from V and 7 bases from J, the junction kept 8 bases outside the gene matches. CDR3 length: 15 residues. The specimen comprised CD4+ T cells from peripheral blood mononuclear cells, sampled in the third trimester of pregnancy. This sequence originates from a female donor with multiple sclerosis, enrolled in a pregnancy study. This chain links TRBV7-2 with TRBJ1-4; 9 bases agree with TRBD1. The CDR3 protein is CASSPPGQGSEKLFF. The CDR3 DNA reads TGTGCCAGCAGCCCCCCCGGACAGGGGTCTGAAAAACTGTTTTTT.